This note documents a single T cell receptor beta chain sequence. Original data processing: Amplification from reference gene primers served as the basis for estimated nucleated cell counts. Only in-frame clones appear in the TCRdb table, and some are missing; sequencing was by immunoSEQ multiplex PCR. The V and J calls and clone size are taken from that table; D and trimming were inferred from the DNA. The sample yields 350,000 or so clones, approximately 82% seen once. The source of the sample is a study of blood T cell repertoires in COVID-19. Study background: The origin of the acute and convalescent COVID-19 samples was the United States, Italy and Spain. PBMCs, B-cell-depleted T cells, or T cells were the source of the cDNA or gDNA that made up the material.

The V gene's germline CDR1 is SGHAT and CDR2 FQNNGV. CDR3 length equals 14 residues. Between the trimmed V and J ends, which lost 5 bases and 2 bases, there was a span of 9 bases. The sample consisted of peripheral blood. The chain combines TRBV11-2 with TRBJ2-2; perhaps TRBD2 as D (5 bases). The sequence derives from a man between 25 and 39 years old with active or convalescent COVID-19. The CDR3 loop reads CASSPDFNTGELFF. CDR3 nucleotide sequence: TGTGCCAGCAGCCCGGACTTTAACACCGGGGAGCTGTTTTTT.